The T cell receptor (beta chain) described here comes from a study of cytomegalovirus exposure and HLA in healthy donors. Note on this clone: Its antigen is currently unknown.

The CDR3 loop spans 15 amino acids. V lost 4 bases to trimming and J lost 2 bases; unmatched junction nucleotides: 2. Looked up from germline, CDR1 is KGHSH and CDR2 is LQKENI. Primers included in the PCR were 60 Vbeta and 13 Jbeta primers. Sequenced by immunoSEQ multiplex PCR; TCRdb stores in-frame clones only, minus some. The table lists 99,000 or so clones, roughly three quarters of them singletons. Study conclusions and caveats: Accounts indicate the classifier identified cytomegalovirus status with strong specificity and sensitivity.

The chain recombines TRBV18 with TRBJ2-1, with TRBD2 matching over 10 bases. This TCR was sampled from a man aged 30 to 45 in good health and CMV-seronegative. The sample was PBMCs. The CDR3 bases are TGTGCCAGCTCACTCGGGACTAGCGCCTACAATGAGCAGTTCTTC. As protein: CASSLGTSAYNEQFF.